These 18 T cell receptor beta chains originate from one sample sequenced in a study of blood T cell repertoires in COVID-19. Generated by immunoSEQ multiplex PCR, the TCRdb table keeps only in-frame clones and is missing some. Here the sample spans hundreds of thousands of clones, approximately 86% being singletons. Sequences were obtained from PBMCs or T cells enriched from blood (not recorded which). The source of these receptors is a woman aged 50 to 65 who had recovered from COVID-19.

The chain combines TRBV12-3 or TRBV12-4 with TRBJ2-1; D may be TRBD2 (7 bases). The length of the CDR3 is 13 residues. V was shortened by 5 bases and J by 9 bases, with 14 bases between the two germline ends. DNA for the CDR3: TGTGCCAGCAGTAGGGGGGGTGTGGGTGAGCAGTTCTTC. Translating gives CASSRGGVGEQFF.

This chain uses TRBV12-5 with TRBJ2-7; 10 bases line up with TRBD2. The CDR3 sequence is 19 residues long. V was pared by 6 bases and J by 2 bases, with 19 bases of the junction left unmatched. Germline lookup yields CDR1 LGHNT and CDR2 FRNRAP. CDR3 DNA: TGTGCTAGTGGGGGACGGAGTAGGGTTAGCGGGAGGACCCCCTACGAGCAGTACTTC. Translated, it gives CASGGRSRVSGRTPYEQYF. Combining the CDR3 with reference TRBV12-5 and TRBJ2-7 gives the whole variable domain DARVTQTPRHKVTEMGQEVTMRCQPILGHNTVFWYRQTMMQGLELLAYFRNRAPLDDSGMPKDRFSAEMPDATLATLKIQPSEPRDSAVYFCASGGRSRVSGRTPYEQYFGPGTRLTVT.

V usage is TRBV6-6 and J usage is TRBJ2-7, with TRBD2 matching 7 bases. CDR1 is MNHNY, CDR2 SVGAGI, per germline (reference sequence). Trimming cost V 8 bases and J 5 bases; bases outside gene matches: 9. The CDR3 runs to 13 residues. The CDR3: CASSAGESDEQYF. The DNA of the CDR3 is TGTGCCAGCTCGGCGGGAGAAAGTGACGAGCAGTACTTC.

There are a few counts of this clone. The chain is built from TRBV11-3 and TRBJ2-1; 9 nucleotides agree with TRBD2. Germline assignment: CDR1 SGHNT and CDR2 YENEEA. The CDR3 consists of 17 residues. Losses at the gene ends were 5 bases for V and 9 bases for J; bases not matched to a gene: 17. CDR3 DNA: TGTGCCAGCAGCCTTGGCCCAGGGGCGGGAGGGGAAGGTGAGCAGTTCTTC. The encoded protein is CASSLGPGAGGEGEQFF.

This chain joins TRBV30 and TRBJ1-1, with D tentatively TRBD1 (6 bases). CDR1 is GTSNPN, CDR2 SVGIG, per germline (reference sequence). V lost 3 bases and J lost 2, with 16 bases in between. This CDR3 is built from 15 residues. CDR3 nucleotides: TGTGCCTGGAGAGAAAGATCAGGGGTAAACACTGAAGCTTTCTTT. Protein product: CAWRERSGVNTEAFF.

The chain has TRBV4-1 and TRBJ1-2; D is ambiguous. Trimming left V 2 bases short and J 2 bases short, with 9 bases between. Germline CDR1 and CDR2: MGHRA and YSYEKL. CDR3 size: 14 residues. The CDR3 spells CASSQMYSNYGYTF. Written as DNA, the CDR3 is TGCGCCAGCAGCCAAATGTATTCCAACTATGGCTACACCTTC.

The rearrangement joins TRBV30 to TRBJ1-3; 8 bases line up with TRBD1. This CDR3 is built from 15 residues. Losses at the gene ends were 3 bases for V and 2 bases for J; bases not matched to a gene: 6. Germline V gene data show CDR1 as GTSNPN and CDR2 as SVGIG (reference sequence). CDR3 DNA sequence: TGTGCCTGGAGCCCACAGGGGGTTGCTGGAAACACCATATATTTT. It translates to CAWSPQGVAGNTIYF. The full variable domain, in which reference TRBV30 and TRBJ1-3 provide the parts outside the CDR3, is SQTIHQWPATLVQPVGSPLSLECTVEGTSNPNLYWYRQAAGRGLQLLFYSVGIGQISSEVPQNLSASRPQDRQFILSSKKLLLSDSGFYLCAWSPQGVAGNTIYFGEGSWLTVV.

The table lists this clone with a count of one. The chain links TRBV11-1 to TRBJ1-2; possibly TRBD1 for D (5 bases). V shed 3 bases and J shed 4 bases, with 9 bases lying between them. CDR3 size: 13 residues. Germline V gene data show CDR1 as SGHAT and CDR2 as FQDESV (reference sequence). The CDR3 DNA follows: TGTGCCAGCAGCTTTCGGACATCCTATGGCTACACCTTC. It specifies CASSFRTSYGYTF.

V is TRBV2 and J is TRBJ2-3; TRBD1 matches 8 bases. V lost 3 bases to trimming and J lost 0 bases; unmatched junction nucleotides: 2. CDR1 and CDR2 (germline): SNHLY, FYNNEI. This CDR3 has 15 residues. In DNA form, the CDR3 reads TGTGCCAGCAGTGACAGGGGGCTGAGCACAGATACGCAGTATTTT. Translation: CASSDRGLSTDTQYF.

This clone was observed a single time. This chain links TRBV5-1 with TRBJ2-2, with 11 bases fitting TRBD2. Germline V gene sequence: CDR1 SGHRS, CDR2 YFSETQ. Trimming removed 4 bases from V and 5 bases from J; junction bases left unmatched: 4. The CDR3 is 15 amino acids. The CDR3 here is CASSERTSGTGELFF. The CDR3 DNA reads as TGCGCCAGCAGCGAAAGGACTAGCGGGACCGGGGAGCTGTTTTTT. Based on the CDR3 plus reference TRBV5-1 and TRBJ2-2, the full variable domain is KAGVTQTPRYLIKTRGQQVTLSCSPISGHRSVSWYQQTPGQGLQFLFEYFSETQRNKGNFPGRFSGRQFSNSRSEMNVSTLELGDSALYLCASSERTSGTGELFFGEGSRLTVL.

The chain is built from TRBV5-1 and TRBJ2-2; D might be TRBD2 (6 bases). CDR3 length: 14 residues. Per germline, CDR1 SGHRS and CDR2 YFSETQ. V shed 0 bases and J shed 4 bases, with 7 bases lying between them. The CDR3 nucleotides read TGCGCCAGCAGCTTGGCCGGGGGCACCGGGGAGCTGTTTTTT. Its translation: CASSLAGGTGELFF.

CDR3 protein: CASSIGTVYGYTF. As DNA, the CDR3 is TGTGCCAGTAGTATAGGGACAGTATATGGCTACACCTTC. The chain couples TRBV19 to TRBJ1-2, with a tentative D call TRBD1 (6 bases). The germline V and J ends were trimmed by 1 base and 5 bases, with 8 bases remaining between them. The CDR3 contains 13 residues. In germline, CDR1 is LNHDA, CDR2 SQIVND (reference sequence).

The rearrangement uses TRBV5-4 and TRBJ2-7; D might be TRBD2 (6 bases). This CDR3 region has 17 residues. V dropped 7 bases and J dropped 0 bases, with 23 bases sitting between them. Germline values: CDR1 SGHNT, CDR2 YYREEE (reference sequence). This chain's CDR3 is CASSNKGREKSSYEQYF. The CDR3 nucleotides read TGTGCCAGCTCCAACAAGGGACGGGAGAAAAGCTCCTACGAGCAGTACTTC.

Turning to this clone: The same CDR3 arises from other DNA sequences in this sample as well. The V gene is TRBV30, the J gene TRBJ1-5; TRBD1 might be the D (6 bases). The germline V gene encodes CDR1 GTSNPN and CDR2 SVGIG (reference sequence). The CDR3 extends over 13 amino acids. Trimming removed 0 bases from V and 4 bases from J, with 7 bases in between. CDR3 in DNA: TGTGCCTGGAGTGTACAGGGAAATCAGCCCCAGCATTTT. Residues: CAWSVQGNQPQHF.

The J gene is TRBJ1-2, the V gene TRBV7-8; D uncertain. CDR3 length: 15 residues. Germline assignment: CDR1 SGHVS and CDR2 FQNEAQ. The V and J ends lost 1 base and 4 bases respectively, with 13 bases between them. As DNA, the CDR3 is TGTGCCAGCAGCTTAGAGTCTCGGGGAGCCTATGGCTACACCTTC. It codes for CASSLESRGAYGYTF.

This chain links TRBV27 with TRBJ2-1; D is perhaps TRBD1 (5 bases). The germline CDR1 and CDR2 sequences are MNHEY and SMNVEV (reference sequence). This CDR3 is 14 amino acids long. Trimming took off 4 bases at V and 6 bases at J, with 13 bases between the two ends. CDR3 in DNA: TGTGCCAGCAGTTCACAAAATAGGGGCAATGAGCAGTTCTTC. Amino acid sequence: CASSSQNRGNEQFF.

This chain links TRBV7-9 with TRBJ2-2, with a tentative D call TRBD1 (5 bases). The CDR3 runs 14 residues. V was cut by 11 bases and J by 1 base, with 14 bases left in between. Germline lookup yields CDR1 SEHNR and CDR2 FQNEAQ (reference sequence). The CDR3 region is CASTPQGNTGELFF. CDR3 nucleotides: TGTGCCTCTACACCCCAGGGGAACACCGGGGAGCTGTTTTTT.

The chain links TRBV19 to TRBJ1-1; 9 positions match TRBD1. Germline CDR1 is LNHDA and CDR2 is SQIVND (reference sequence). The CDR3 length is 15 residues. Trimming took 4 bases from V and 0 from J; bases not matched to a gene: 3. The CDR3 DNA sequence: TGTGCCAGTAGTAAGGGACAGGGAATGAACACTGAAGCTTTCTTT. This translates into CASSKGQGMNTEAFF.